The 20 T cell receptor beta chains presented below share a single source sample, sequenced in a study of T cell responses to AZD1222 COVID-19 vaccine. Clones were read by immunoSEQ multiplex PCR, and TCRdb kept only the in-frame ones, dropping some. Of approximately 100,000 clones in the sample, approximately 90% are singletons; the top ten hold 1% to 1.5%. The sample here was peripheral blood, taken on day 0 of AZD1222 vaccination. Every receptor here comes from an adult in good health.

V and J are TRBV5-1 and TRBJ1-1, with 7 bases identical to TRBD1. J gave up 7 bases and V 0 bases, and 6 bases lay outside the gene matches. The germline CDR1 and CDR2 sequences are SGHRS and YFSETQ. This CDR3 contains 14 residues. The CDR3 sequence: CASSLDRGVSEAFF. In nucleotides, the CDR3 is TGCGCCAGCAGCTTGGACAGGGGCGTAAGTGAAGCTTTCTTT.

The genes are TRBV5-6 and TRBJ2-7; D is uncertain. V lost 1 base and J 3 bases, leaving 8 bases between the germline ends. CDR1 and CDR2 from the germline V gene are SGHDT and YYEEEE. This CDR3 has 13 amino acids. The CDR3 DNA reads TGTGCCAGCAGCTTGAATCTATTCTACGAGCAGTACTTC. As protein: CASSLNLFYEQYF.

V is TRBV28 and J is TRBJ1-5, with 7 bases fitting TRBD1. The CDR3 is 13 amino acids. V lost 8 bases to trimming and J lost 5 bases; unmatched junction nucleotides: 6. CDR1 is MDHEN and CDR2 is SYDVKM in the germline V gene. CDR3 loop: CASLPQGDQPQHF. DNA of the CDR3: TGTGCCAGCTTGCCCCAGGGGGATCAGCCCCAGCATTTT.

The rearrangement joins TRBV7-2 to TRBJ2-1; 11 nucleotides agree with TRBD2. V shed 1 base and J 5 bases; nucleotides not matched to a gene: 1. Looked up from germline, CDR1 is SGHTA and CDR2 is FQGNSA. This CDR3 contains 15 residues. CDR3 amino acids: CASSLGLAGNNEQFF. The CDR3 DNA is TGTGCCAGCAGCTTAGGACTAGCGGGGAACAATGAGCAGTTCTTC.

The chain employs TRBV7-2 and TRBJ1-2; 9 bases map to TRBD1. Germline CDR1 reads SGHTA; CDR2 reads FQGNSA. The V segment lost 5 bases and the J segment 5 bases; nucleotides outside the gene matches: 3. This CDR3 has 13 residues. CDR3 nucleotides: TGTGCCAGCAGCCCGGGACAGGGATATGGCTACACCTTC. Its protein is CASSPGQGYGYTF.

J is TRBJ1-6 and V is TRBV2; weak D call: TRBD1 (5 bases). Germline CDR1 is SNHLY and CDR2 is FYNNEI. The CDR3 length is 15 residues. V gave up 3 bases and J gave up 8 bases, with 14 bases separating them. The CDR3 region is CASSDGPMGDSPLHF. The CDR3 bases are TGTGCCAGCAGTGATGGACCCATGGGGGATTCACCCCTCCACTTT.

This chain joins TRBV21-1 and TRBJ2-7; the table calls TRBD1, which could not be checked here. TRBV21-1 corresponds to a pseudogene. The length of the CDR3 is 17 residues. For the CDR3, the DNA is TGTGCCAGCAGCAAAGTAAGGGGCAGACCAGGAGACTACGAGCAGTACTTC. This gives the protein CASSKVRGRPGDYEQYF.

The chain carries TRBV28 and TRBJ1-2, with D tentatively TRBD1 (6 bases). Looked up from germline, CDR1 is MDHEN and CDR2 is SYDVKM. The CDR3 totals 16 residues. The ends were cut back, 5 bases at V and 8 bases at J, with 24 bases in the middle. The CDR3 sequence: CASSLSLQGKMGGYTF. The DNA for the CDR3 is TGTGCCAGCAGTCTCTCCCTACAGGGAAAGATGGGAGGCTACACCTTC.

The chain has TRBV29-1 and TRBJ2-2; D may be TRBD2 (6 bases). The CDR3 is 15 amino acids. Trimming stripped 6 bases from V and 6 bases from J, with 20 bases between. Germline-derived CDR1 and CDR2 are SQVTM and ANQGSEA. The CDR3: CSVLTDYFWPGELFF. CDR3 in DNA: TGCAGCGTCCTCACGGACTACTTTTGGCCCGGGGAGCTGTTTTTT.

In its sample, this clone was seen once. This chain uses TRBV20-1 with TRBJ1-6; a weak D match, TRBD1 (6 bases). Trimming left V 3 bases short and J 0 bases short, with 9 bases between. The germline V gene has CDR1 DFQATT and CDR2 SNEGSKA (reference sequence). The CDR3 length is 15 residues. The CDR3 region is CSASGQNSYNSPLHF. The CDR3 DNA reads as TGCAGTGCTAGTGGACAGAACTCCTATAATTCACCCCTCCACTTT.

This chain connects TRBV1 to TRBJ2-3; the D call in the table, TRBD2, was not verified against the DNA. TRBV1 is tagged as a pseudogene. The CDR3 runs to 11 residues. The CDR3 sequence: CTSVLRDTQYF. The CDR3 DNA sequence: TGCACCAGCGTCCTGAGGGATACGCAGTATTTT.

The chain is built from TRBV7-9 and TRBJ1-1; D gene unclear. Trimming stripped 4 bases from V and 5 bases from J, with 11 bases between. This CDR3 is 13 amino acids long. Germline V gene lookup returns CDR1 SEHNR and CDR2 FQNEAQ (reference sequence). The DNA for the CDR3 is TGTGCCAGCAGCTCGCCGGAAAGGACTGAAGCTTTCTTT. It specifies CASSSPERTEAFF.

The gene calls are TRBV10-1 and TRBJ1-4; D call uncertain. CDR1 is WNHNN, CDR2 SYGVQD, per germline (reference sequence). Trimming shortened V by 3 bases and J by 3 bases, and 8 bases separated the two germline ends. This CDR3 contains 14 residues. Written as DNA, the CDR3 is TGCGCCAGCAGTGATGGACGGCCTAATGAAAAACTGTTTTTT. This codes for CASSDGRPNEKLFF.

The CDR3 DNA reads as TGTGCCAGCAGTTACCGGGATGGGAAAAATGGCTACACCTTC. Translated, it gives CASSYRDGKNGYTF. The chain combines TRBV7-9 with TRBJ1-2; D gene unclear. Germline CDR1 SEHNR, CDR2 FQNEAQ (reference sequence). The V end was cut by 6 bases, the J end by 6 bases, with 17 bases between. The CDR3 consists of 14 residues.

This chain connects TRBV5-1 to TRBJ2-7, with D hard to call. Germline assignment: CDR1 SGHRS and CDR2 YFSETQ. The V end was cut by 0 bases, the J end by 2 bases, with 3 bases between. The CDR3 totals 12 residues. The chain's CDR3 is CASSLAPYEQYF. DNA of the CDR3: TGCGCCAGCAGCTTGGCCCCCTACGAGCAGTACTTC.

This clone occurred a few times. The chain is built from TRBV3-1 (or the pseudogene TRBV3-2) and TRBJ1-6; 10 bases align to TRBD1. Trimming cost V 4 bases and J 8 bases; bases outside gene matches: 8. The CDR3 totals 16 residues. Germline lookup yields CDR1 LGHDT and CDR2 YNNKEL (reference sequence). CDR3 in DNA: TGTGCCAGCAGCCTTGGACAGGGGGGTCCTTATTCACCCCTCCACTTT. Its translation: CASSLGQGGPYSPLHF.

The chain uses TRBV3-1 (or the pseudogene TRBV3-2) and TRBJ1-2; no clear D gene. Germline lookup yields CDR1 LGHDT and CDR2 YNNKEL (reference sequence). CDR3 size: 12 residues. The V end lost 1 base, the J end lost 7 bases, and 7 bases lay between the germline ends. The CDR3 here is CASSQVDGGYTF. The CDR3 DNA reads TGTGCCAGCAGCCAAGTCGACGGTGGCTACACCTTC.

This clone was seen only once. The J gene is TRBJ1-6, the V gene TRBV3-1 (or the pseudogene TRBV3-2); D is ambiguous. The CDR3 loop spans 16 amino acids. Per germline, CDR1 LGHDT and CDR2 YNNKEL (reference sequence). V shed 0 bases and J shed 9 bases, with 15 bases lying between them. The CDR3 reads CASSQDHGERSSPLHF. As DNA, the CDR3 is TGTGCCAGCAGCCAAGATCATGGGGAGAGGAGTTCACCCCTCCACTTT.

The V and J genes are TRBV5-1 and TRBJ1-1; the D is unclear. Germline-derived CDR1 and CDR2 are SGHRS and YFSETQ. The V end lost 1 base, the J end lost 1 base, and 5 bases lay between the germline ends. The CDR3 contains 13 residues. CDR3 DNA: TGCGCCAGCAGCTTGATTTGGAACACTGAAGCTTTCTTT. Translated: CASSLIWNTEAFF.

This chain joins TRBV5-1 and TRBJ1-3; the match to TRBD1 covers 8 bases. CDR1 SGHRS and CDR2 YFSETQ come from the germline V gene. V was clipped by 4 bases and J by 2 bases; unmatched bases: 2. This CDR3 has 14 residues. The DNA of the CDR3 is TGCGCCAGCAGCCCCAGGGGGCCTGGAAACACCATATATTTT. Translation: CASSPRGPGNTIYF.